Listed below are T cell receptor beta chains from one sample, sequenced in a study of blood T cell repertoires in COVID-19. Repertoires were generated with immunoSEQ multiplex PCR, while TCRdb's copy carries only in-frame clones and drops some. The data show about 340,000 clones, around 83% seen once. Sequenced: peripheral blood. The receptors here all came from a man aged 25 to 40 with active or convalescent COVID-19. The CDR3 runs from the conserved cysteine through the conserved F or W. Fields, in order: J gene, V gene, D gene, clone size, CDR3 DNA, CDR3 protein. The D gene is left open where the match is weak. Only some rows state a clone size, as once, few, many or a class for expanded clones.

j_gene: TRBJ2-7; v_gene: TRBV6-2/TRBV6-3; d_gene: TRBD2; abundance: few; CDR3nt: TGTGCCAGCAGCCAACGACTAGCTCGTGGCTACGAGCAGTACTTC; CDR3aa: CASSQRLARGYEQYF
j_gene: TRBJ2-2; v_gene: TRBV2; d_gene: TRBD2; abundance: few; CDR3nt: TGTGCCAGCAGTGGCGGCGGGAGGAGCACCGGGGAGCTGTTTTTT; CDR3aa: CASSGGGRSTGELFF
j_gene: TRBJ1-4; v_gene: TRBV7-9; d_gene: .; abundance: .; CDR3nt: TGTGCCAGCAGCTCGCTACAGGAAAAACTGTTTTTT; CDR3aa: CASSSLQEKLFF
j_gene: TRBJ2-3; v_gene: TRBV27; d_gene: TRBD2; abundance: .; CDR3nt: TGTGCCAGCATGTACGGGGGAGCGGGAAAGAGGAGGCAGTATTTT; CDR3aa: CASMYGGAGKRRQYF
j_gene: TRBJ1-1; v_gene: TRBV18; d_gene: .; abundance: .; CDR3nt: TGTGCCAGCTCACCGCAGGGTCAGAACACTGAAGCTTTCTTT; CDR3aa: CASSPQGQNTEAFF
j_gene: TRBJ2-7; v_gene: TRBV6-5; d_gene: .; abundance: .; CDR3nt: TGTGCCAGCACAGGGCGGGGCAGGTTAGAGCAGTACTTC; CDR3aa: CASTGRGRLEQYF
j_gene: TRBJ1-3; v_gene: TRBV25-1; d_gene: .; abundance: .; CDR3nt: TGTGCCAGCAGCCCCCGGGGGATCGGAAACACCATATATTTT; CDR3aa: CASSPRGIGNTIYF
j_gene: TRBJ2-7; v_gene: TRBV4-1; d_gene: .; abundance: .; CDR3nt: TGCGCCAGCAGCCAAGACCCCCTAGTGATAGCGGACTACCAAATATTACCCTACGAGCAGTACTTC; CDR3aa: CASSQDPLVIADYQILPYEQYF
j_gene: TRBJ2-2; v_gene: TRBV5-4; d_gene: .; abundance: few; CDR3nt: TGTGCCAGCAGCGGAAGCGGGTTCCTCACCGGGGAGCTGTTTTTT; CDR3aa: CASSGSGFLTGELFF
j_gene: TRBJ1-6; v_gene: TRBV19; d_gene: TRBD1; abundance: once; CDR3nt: TGTGCCAGTAGTATAGGAGGACAGGGGGACTATCCCCTCCACTTT; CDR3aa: CASSIGGQGDYPLHF
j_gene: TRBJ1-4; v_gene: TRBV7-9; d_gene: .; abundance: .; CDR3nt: TGTGCCAGCAGCTTTCCGAATGAAAAACTGTTTTTT; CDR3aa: CASSFPNEKLFF
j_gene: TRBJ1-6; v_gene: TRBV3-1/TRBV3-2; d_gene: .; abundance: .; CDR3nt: TGTGCCAGCAGCCAGGGGGCAGGGGAGTATAAACCCCTCCACTTT; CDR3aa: CASSQGAGEYKPLHF
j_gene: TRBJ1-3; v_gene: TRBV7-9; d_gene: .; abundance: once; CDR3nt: TGTGCCAGCAGCCCCGAACACTCTGGAAACACCATATATTTT; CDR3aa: CASSPEHSGNTIYF
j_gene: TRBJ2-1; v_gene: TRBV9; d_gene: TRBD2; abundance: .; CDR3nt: TGTGCCAGCAGCCCTCGGGTAGCGGGCTTCCCCTCCTACAATGAGCAGTTCTTC; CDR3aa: CASSPRVAGFPSYNEQFF
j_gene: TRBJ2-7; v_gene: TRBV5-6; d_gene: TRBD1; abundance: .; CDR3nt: TGTGCCAGCAAACTCCCGGGACAGGGTAACTACGAGCAGTACTTC; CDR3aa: CASKLPGQGNYEQYF
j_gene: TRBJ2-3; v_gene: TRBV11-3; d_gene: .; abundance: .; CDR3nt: TGTGCCAGCAGCTTAGCGTCAGGGACAGATACGCAGTATTTT; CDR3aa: CASSLASGTDTQYF
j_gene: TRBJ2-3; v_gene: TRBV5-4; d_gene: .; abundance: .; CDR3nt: TGTGCCAGCAGCTTGGCTAGGAGGGTGGCAGATACGCAGTATTTT; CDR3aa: CASSLARRVADTQYF
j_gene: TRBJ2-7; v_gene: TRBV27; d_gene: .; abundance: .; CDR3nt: TGTGCCAGCAGTTTATCCTCGGCCTACGAGCAGTACTTC; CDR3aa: CASSLSSAYEQYF
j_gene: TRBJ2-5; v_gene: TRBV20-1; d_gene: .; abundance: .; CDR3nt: TGCAGTGCTAGTTGGAGGGGAAAAGAGACCCAGTACTTC; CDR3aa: CSASWRGKETQYF
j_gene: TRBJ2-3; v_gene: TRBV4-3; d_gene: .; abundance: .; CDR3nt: TGCGCCAGCAGCCAAGATGGAGGGGAAGAGGATACGCAGTATTTT; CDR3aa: CASSQDGGEEDTQYF
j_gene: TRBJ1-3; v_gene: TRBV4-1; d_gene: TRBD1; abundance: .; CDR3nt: TGCGCCAGCAGCCAGCGGACAGGGGCTGGAAACACCATATATTTT; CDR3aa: CASSQRTGAGNTIYF
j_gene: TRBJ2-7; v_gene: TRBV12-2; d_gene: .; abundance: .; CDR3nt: TGTGCAAGTCGCTCGGACAGGGGTTTTCCTACGAGGCAGTACTTC; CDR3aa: CASRSDRGFPTRQYF
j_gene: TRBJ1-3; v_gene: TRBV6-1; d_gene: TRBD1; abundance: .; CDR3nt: TGTGCCAGCACCTTAGACCGGGACAGTGGAAACACCATATATTTT; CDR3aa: CASTLDRDSGNTIYF
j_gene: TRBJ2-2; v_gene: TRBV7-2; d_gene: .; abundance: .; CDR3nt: TGTGCCAGCAGCTTACGGAACACCGGGGAGCTGTTTTTT; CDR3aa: CASSLRNTGELFF
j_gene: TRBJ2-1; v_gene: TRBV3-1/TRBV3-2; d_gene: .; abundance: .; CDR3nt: TGTGCCAGCAGCCACCTCCAGACTTTCGATGAGCAGTTCTTC; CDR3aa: CASSHLQTFDEQFF
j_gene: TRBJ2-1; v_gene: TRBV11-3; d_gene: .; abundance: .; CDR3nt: TGTGCCAGCAGCTTAGAGGGGGGTGAGCAGTTCTTC; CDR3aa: CASSLEGGEQFF
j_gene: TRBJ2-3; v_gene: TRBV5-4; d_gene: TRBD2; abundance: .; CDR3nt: TGTGCCAGCAGTTCGGGCGGGAGAAGGACAGATACGCAGTATTTT; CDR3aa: CASSSGGRRTDTQYF
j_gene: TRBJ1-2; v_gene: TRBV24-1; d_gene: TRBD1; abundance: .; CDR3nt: TGTGCCACCAGTGAGGATGGACAGGGACGTGGCTACACCTTC; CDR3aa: CATSEDGQGRGYTF
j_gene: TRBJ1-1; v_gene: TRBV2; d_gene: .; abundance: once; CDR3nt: TGTGCCAGCAGTGAACTCCGCTCGGCTGAAGCTTTCTTT; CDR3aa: CASSELRSAEAFF
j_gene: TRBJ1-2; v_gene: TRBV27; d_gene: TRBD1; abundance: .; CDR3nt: TGTGCCAGCAGTTTATCGGGACAGGGGAGGCTTGGGGGCTACACCTTC; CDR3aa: CASSLSGQGRLGGYTF
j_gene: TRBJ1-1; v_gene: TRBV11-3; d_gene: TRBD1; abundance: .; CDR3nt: TGTGCCAGCAGCTTAGGACAGGGGGCCCCCAGCACTGAAGCTTTCTTT; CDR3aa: CASSLGQGAPSTEAFF
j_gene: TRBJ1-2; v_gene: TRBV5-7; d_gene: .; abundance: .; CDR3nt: TGTGCCAGCAGCTCCACAGGAGGCTACACCTTC; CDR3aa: CASSSTGGYTF
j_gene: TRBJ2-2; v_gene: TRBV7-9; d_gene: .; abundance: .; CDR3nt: TGTGCCAGCAACGAGGTCGGGGAGCTGTTTTTT; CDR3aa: CASNEVGELFF
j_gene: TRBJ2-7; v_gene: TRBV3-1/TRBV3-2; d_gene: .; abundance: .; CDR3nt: TGTGCCAGCAGCCAGGGTATACAGATCGAGCAGTACTTC; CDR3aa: CASSQGIQIEQYF